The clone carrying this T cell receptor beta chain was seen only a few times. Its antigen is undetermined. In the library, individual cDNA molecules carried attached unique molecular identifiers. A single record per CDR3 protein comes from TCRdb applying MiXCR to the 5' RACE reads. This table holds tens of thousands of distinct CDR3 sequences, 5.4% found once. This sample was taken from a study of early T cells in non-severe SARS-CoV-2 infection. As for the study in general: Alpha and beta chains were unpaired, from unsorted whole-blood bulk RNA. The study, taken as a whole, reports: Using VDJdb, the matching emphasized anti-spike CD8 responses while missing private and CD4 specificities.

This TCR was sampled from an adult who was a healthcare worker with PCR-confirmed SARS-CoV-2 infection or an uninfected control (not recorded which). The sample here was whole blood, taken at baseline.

CDR3 in amino acids: CAQEQEQFF. CDR3 coding DNA: TGTGCCCAAGAACAGGAGCAGTTCTTC. The chain has TRBV7-9 and TRBJ2-1; unclear D gene. The V gene lost 11 bases and the J gene lost 10 bases, with 9 bases spanning the gap. Germline CDR1 reads SEHNR; CDR2 reads FQNEAQ (reference sequence). The CDR3 consists of 9 residues. Complete variable domain (other parts from reference TRBV7-9 and TRBJ2-1): DTGVSQNPRHKITKRGQNVTFRCDPISEHNRLYWYRQTLGQGPEFLTYFQNEAQLEKSRLLSDRFSAERPKGSFSTLEIQRTEQGDSAMYLCAQEQEQFFGPGTRLTVL.